These T cell receptor beta chains were read from a single sample in a study of technical replicates of blood from several donors. The table came from immunoSEQ multiplex PCR; TCRdb's copy has only in-frame clones and leaves some out. The sample has some 78,000 clones, 94% seen once. Sequenced sample: T cells isolated from PBMCs. The receptors originated from a human donor in good health. The CDR3 runs from the conserved cysteine through the conserved F or W. The order of the fields is J gene, V gene, clone size, D gene, CDR3 protein, CDR3 DNA. D genes are given only for firm matches. Expanded clones are given a class, and other clones once, few, many or no size at all.

J: TRBJ1-2; V: TRBV18; size: NA; D: NA; CDR3: CASSPDRPAEANYGYTF; DNA: TGTGCCAGCTCACCTGACCGTCCGGCGGAAGCTAACTATGGCTACACCTTC
J: TRBJ2-1; V: TRBV7-2; size: once; D: TRBD1; CDR3: CASSQTGGNEQFF; DNA: TGTGCCAGCAGCCAGACAGGGGGCAATGAGCAGTTCTTC
J: TRBJ2-1; V: TRBV5-1; size: NA; D: TRBD2; CDR3: CASSLAGGTDEQFF; DNA: TGCGCCAGCAGCTTGGCGGGAGGTACCGATGAGCAGTTCTTC
J: TRBJ1-4; V: TRBV2; size: NA; D: TRBD1; CDR3: CASSQRNRGRDEKLFF; DNA: TGTGCCAGCAGCCAAAGGAACAGGGGGCGCGATGAAAAACTGTTTTTT
J: TRBJ2-7; V: TRBV19; size: NA; D: TRBD1; CDR3: CASSDRGYDEQYF; DNA: TGTGCCAGTAGTGACAGGGGTTACGACGAGCAGTACTTC
J: TRBJ1-3; V: TRBV7-2; size: NA; D: TRBD1; CDR3: CASSSGGTGAGNTIYF; DNA: TGTGCCAGCAGCTCAGGAGGGACAGGGGCTGGAAACACCATATATTTT
J: TRBJ1-1; V: TRBV25-1; size: NA; D: TRBD1; CDR3: CASSDPGQGNTEAFF; DNA: TGTGCCAGCAGTGACCCCGGACAGGGGAACACTGAAGCTTTCTTT
J: TRBJ1-6; V: TRBV6-5; size: NA; D: TRBD1; CDR3: CASRPGTGGRSPLHF; DNA: TGTGCCAGCAGACCCGGGACAGGGGGTCGATCACCCCTCCACTTT
J: TRBJ2-2; V: TRBV7-6; size: NA; D: TRBD2; CDR3: CASRLTSGSVTGELFF; DNA: TGTGCCAGCAGACTAACTAGCGGGAGTGTCACCGGGGAGCTGTTTTTT
J: TRBJ2-2; V: TRBV7-7; size: NA; D: NA; CDR3: CASSLRLNKNTGELFF; DNA: TGTGCCAGCAGCTTACGTTTGAACAAGAACACCGGGGAGCTGTTTTTT
J: TRBJ2-7; V: TRBV29-1; size: NA; D: NA; CDR3: CSVGRESYEQYF; DNA: TGCAGCGTCGGCCGGGAGTCCTACGAGCAGTACTTC